The 31 T cell receptor beta chains below come from one sample, sequenced in a study of blood T cell repertoires in COVID-19. This table comes from immunoSEQ multiplex PCR, and its TCRdb copy is limited to in-frame clones, with some not included. The data contain about 400,000 clones, 86% of them singletons. The material sequenced was peripheral blood. The receptors here all came from a woman aged 55-70 years with COVID-19, enrolled during active disease.

The V call is TRBV6-1, the J call TRBJ2-3, with 8 bases matching TRBD2. V lost 3 bases to trimming and J lost 5 bases; unmatched junction nucleotides: 13. Germline CDR1 is MNHNS and CDR2 is SASEGT. There are 17 residues in the CDR3. CDR3 nucleotides: TGTGCCAGCAGTGATATGCTAGCGGGTACCAGCGGAGATACGCAGTATTTT. Amino acids: CASSDMLAGTSGDTQYF.

This clone was found once. The chain recombines TRBV14 with TRBJ2-6, with 8 bases matching TRBD1. Germline V lookup: CDR1 SGHDN, CDR2 FVKESK. V lost 4 bases, J lost 2 bases, and 4 bases stayed unmatched. The CDR3 consists of 16 residues. Written as DNA, the CDR3 is TGTGCCAGCAGCCTCGACAGGGGCCCTGGGGCCAACGTCCTGACTTTC. Amino acids: CASSLDRGPGANVLTF. Full variable domain (missing parts from reference TRBV14 and TRBJ2-6): EAGVTQFPSHSVIEKGQTVTLRCDPISGHDNLYWYRRVMGKEIKFLLHFVKESKQDESGMPNNRFLAERTGGTYSTLKVQPAELEDSGVYFCASSLDRGPGANVLTFGAGSRLTVL.

This rearrangement joins TRBV27 to TRBJ1-1; 7 positions match TRBD1. Germline loops: CDR1 MNHEY, CDR2 SMNVEV (reference sequence). The CDR3 runs to 14 residues. V gave up 8 bases and J gave up 1 base; unmatched junction bases: 7. In DNA, the CDR3 is TGTGCCAGCTTGCAGGACAGGTGGAACACTGAAGCTTTCTTT. Protein sequence: CASLQDRWNTEAFF.

The chain couples TRBV5-1 to TRBJ2-3; D gene ambiguous. Trimming left V 4 bases short and J 0 bases short, with 12 bases between. The CDR3 length is 15 residues. CDR1 and CDR2 (germline): SGHRS, YFSETQ. CDR3 DNA sequence: TGCGCCAGCAGCCCGGGTACCAGCAGCACAGATACGCAGTATTTT. It translates to CASSPGTSSTDTQYF.

The chain joins TRBV7-9 to TRBJ2-1, with 9 bases lining up with TRBD1. The germline CDR1 and CDR2 sequences are SEHNR and FQNEAQ (reference sequence). The CDR3 totals 15 residues. The junction had 5 bases not matched to a gene; V was cut back by 1 base and J by 7 bases. The CDR3 bases are TGTGCCAGCAGCTTAGAACAGGGGGCAGGAAATGAGCAGTTCTTC. It yields the protein CASSLEQGAGNEQFF.

J is TRBJ1-5 and V is TRBV7-8; D unresolved. The CDR3 sequence is 13 residues long. Germline loops: CDR1 SGHVS, CDR2 FQNEAQ. The V gene lost 3 bases and the J gene lost 7 bases, with 10 bases spanning the gap. CDR3 in DNA: TGTGCCAGCAGCTTTAATGAGGGACAGCCCCAGCATTTT. It translates to CASSFNEGQPQHF.

The chain carries TRBV11-2 and TRBJ2-3; 11 bases agree with TRBD2. Germline V lookup: CDR1 SGHAT, CDR2 FQNNGV. This CDR3 region has 16 residues. V was pared by 5 bases and J by 0 bases, with 4 bases of the junction left unmatched. Here the CDR3 DNA reads TGTGCCAGCAGCCTGGGACTAGCGGAAAGCACAGATACGCAGTATTTT. Translating gives CASSLGLAESTDTQYF.

This chain links TRBV6-6 with TRBJ2-3; D not certain. The CDR3 is 13 amino acids. V gave up 6 bases and J gave up 2 bases, with 9 bases separating them. From germline, CDR1 is MNHNY and CDR2 SVGAGI (reference sequence). CDR3: CASSLIITDTQYF. The CDR3 DNA reads TGTGCCAGCAGCCTAATAATCACAGATACGCAGTATTTT.

This clone was seen more than once but under ten times. Here the CDR3 DNA reads TGTGCCACCGGTCGGGGGGTCTCAGAGACCCAGTACTTC. Its protein product is CATGRGVSETQYF. The rearrangement uses TRBV6-5 and TRBJ2-5; 7 bases agree with TRBD2. The CDR3 loop spans 13 amino acids. J was trimmed by 4 bases and V by 10 bases; bases with no gene match: 9. Per the germline V gene, CDR1 is MNHEY and CDR2 is SVGAGI.

The chain couples TRBV9 to TRBJ2-3; the match to TRBD2 covers 8 bases. CDR3 length: 16 residues. Losses at the gene ends were 2 bases for V and 2 bases for J; bases not matched to a gene: 7. The germline CDR1 and CDR2 sequences are SGDLS and YYNGEE. CDR3 nucleotides: TGTGCCAGCAGCGTTCAGCGGGGGAGCTCCACAGATACGCAGTATTTT. Protein sequence: CASSVQRGSSTDTQYF.

The chain recombines TRBV27 with TRBJ2-7, with 9 nucleotides matching TRBD1. Germline assignment: CDR1 MNHEY and CDR2 SMNVEV (reference sequence). The CDR3 runs 13 residues. The J segment lost 7 bases and the V segment lost 4 bases, leaving 5 bases of the junction unmatched. Here the CDR3 reads CASSWDRAREQYF. CDR3 bases: TGTGCCAGCAGTTGGGACAGGGCTCGGGAGCAGTACTTC.

The chain links TRBV7-9 to TRBJ2-7; D unclear. Trimming took off 2 bases at V and 3 bases at J, with 14 bases between the two ends. Germline V lookup: CDR1 SEHNR, CDR2 FQNEAQ (reference sequence). The CDR3 is 15 residues long. CDR3 nucleotide sequence: TGTGCCAGCAGCTTAAACGTCGGTACAGACTACGAGCAGTACTTC. Its protein is CASSLNVGTDYEQYF.

There are many counts of this clone. The CDR3 region has the DNA TGTGCCAGCAGCTTAGGGGCTGGACAGTATGGCTACACCTTC. Translating gives CASSLGAGQYGYTF. This chain connects TRBV7-2 to TRBJ1-2, with TRBD1 as a possible D gene (6 bases). Germline loops: CDR1 SGHTA, CDR2 FQGNSA. V was cut by 1 base and J by 5 bases, with 11 bases left in between. There are 14 residues in the CDR3.

The chain couples TRBV6-6 to TRBJ1-2, with D tentatively TRBD1 (5 bases). V shed 8 bases and J shed 0 bases, with 19 bases lying between them. The CDR3 consists of 16 residues. Per germline, CDR1 MNHNY and CDR2 SVGAGI (reference sequence). CDR3 sequence: CASRHVQGRTNYGYTF. The CDR3 nucleotides are TGTGCCAGCCGCCACGTCCAGGGAAGAACTAACTATGGCTACACCTTC.

This clone was counted between two and nine times. CDR3 nucleotides: TGCGCCAGCAGCCCCGCAGGGGGCGAGCAGTACTTC. This translates into CASSPAGGEQYF. V and J are TRBV4-1 and TRBJ2-7; 7 nucleotides line up with TRBD1. Trimming took 4 bases from V and 6 from J; bases not matched to a gene: 3. CDR3 size: 12 residues. Germline V gives CDR1 MGHRA, CDR2 YSYEKL.

The chain carries TRBV7-2 and TRBJ2-7, with D maybe TRBD1 (6 bases). Germline V gene lookup returns CDR1 SGHTA and CDR2 FQGNSA. V shed 6 bases and J shed 5 bases, with 11 bases lying between them. This CDR3 is built from 12 residues. CDR3 region: CASSIQGNEQYF. The CDR3 bases are TGTGCCAGCAGTATACAGGGTAACGAGCAGTACTTC.

The chain employs TRBV6-2 or TRBV6-3 and TRBJ2-5, with a possible D match to TRBD2 (6 bases). This CDR3 is 13 amino acids long. Germline CDR1 and CDR2: MNHEY and SVGEGT. V was pared by 6 bases and J by 3 bases, with 11 bases between. The chain's CDR3 is CASSGDFEETQYF. Written as DNA, the CDR3 is TGTGCCAGCAGCGGGGACTTTGAAGAGACCCAGTACTTC.

The V and J genes are TRBV9 and TRBJ2-2; 8 positions match TRBD1. Germline V CDR1 and CDR2: SGDLS, YYNGEE. V was clipped by 4 bases and J by 7 bases; unmatched bases: 6. The length of the CDR3 is 14 residues. The CDR3: CASSRTGSVGELFF. CDR3 bases: TGTGCCAGCAGCCGGACAGGGTCGGTCGGGGAGCTGTTTTTT.

The V call is TRBV9, the J call TRBJ1-6; the match to TRBD1 covers 7 bases. CDR1 and CDR2 from the germline V gene are SGDLS and YYNGEE. V dropped 3 bases and J dropped 4; count of bases not matched to a gene: 10. The length of the CDR3 is 17 residues. DNA for the CDR3: TGTGCCAGCAGCGCAGACAGGGCCGCCAGGTATAATTCACCCCTCCACTTT. Its protein product is CASSADRAARYNSPLHF.

This clone occurred a few times. The rearrangement links TRBV27 to TRBJ2-7, with 9 positions matching TRBD1. This CDR3 is built from 13 residues. V lost 4 bases, J lost 2 bases, and 0 bases stayed unmatched. The germline V gene encodes CDR1 MNHEY and CDR2 SMNVEV (reference sequence). Here the CDR3 DNA reads TGTGCCAGCAGTTGGACAGGGGCCTACGAGCAGTACTTC. Amino acids: CASSWTGAYEQYF.

The chain joins TRBV12-5 to TRBJ1-6, with a possible D match to TRBD1 (6 bases). The CDR3 consists of 17 residues. Trimming shortened V by 3 bases and J by 8 bases, and 20 bases separated the two germline ends. Germline CDR1 reads LGHNT; CDR2 reads FRNRAP. CDR3 protein: CASGFRVGGGLDSPLHF. CDR3 DNA sequence: TGTGCTAGTGGTTTCCGAGTTGGCGGGGGGCTGGATTCACCCCTCCACTTT.

The V gene is TRBV5-6, the J gene TRBJ1-2, with unresolved D. In germline, CDR1 is SGHDT, CDR2 YYEEEE. Trimming took 0 bases from V and 1 from J, leaving 7 bases between them. The CDR3 consists of 14 residues. The chain's CDR3 is CASSLGYSNYGYTF. CDR3 in DNA: TGTGCCAGCAGCTTGGGGTACAGTAACTATGGCTACACCTTC.

V usage is TRBV7-9 and J usage is TRBJ2-7, with 7 bases lining up with TRBD2. Germline values: CDR1 SEHNR, CDR2 FQNEAQ (reference sequence). This CDR3 is built from 15 residues. With V trimmed by 2 bases and J by 0 bases, 4 bases remained unmatched. The CDR3 DNA sequence: TGTGCCAGCAGCTTACGAGCGGGGAGCTCCTACGAGCAGTACTTC. It encodes CASSLRAGSSYEQYF.

The chain has TRBV18 and TRBJ1-2; D gene unclear. The V end lost 6 bases, the J end lost 4 bases, and 18 bases lay between the germline ends. The CDR3 runs 15 residues. From germline, CDR1 is KGHSH and CDR2 LQKENI. The DNA of the CDR3 is TGTGCCAGCTCTCAAACGGGATCCGGAATCTATGGCTACACCTTC. Encoded protein: CASSQTGSGIYGYTF. Looking up the rest from reference TRBV18 and TRBJ1-2 gives the full variable domain: NAGVMQNPRHLVRRRGQEARLRCSPMKGHSHVYWYRQLPEEGLKFMVYLQKENIIDESGMPKERFSAEFPKEGPSILRIQQVVRGDSAAYFCASSQTGSGIYGYTFGSGTRLTVV.

The V and J genes are TRBV6-5 and TRBJ1-6; D is unclear. CDR3 length: 15 residues. Trimming left V 0 bases short and J 6 bases short, with 9 bases between. Germline loops: CDR1 MNHEY, CDR2 SVGAGI. CDR3 sequence: CASSYSRALNSPLHF. The DNA for the CDR3 is TGTGCCAGCAGTTACTCGAGGGCCCTTAATTCACCCCTCCACTTT.

This clone was detected once. The genes are TRBV7-2 and TRBJ1-5; D call uncertain. Trimming stripped 8 bases from V and 4 bases from J, with 9 bases between. The CDR3 has 12 residues. Germline CDR1 reads SGHTA; CDR2 reads FQGNSA. The CDR3 protein is CASQTGNQPQHF. In DNA, the CDR3 is TGTGCCAGCCAGACTGGGAATCAGCCCCAGCATTTT.

The V and J genes are TRBV7-6 and TRBJ2-1; 8 nucleotides agree with TRBD2. The junction had 10 bases not matched to a gene; V was cut back by 5 bases and J by 13 bases. The CDR3 runs 13 residues. Per the germline V gene, CDR1 is SGHVS and CDR2 is FNYEAQ. The CDR3 loop is CASSPRGGAAQFF. DNA of the CDR3: TGTGCCAGCAGCCCCCGGGGGGGAGCGGCTCAGTTCTTC.

The rearrangement links TRBV4-2 to TRBJ1-1; no firm D call. The CDR3 runs to 17 residues. Germline V gene data show CDR1 as LGHNA and CDR2 as YNFKEQ. V was trimmed by 3 bases and J by 0 bases, leaving 17 bases between them. The CDR3 is CASSHLTFDNLNTEAFF. The CDR3 bases are TGTGCCAGCAGCCACCTCACCTTTGACAACCTGAACACTGAAGCTTTCTTT.

The chain joins TRBV21-1 to TRBJ2-7; the table calls TRBD1, which could not be checked here. TRBV21-1 is a pseudogene. The CDR3 is made up of 14 amino acids. The DNA for the CDR3 is TGTGCCAGCAGCAGATCAGGGAAAACCTACGAGCAGTACTTC. Amino acids: CASSRSGKTYEQYF.

This clone was seen more than once but under ten times. CDR3 loop: CASSLGTGPHTEAFF. The CDR3 DNA sequence: TGTGCCAGCAGCTTAGGGACAGGTCCCCACACTGAAGCTTTCTTT. The V call is TRBV7-6, the J call TRBJ1-1; 7 bases are a match to TRBD1. Germline V gene data show CDR1 as SGHVS and CDR2 as FNYEAQ. Trimming took 1 base from V and 3 from J; bases not matched to a gene: 5. The CDR3 length is 15 residues.

The chain uses TRBV4-1 and TRBJ2-7; D gene unclear. V was trimmed by 1 base and J by 4 bases, leaving 17 bases between them. The CDR3 loop spans 16 amino acids. The germline CDR1 and CDR2 sequences are MGHRA and YSYEKL. The CDR3 DNA is TGCGCCAGCAGCCAAGTTGTCCACGGTTTGGTGTACGAGCAGTACTTC. Protein product: CASSQVVHGLVYEQYF.